The rows below give T cell receptor beta chains drawn from one sample of a study of blood T cells in healthy people across ages. TCRdb ran MiXCR on the 5' RACE reads and lists one entry per CDR3 protein. This table has some 1.5 million distinct CDR3 sequences, 28% appearing once. The sample was blood. All receptors come from a woman under 40 in good health. Both conserved end residues are part of each CDR3. D genes are given only for firm matches. Size is stated for part of the rows, as once, few or many counts, or as a class when the clone is expanded.

>-|TRBJ2-3|13|TRBV30|-
CAWTGASTDTQYF
TGTGCCTGGACCGGGGCTAGCACAGATACGCAGTATTTT
>TRBD1|TRBJ2-7|16|TRBV15|few
CATSREGGPSSGEQYF
TGTGCCACCAGCAGAGAAGGGGGCCCCAGCTCGGGCGAGCAGTACTTC
>-|TRBJ1-2|16|TRBV11-2|-
CASSQPERELNYGYTF
TGTGCCAGCAGCCAACCCGAGCGGGAACTTAACTATGGCTACACCTTC
>TRBD2|TRBJ2-3|15|TRBV5-5|few
CASSLDSGSSDTQYF
TGTGCCAGCAGCTTGGATAGCGGGAGCTCAGATACGCAGTATTTT
>TRBD1|TRBJ1-4|15|TRBV5-5|few
CASSGGTGEVEKLFF
TGTGCCAGCAGCGGGGGGACAGGGGAGGTTGAAAAACTGTTTTTT
>-|TRBJ2-1|13|TRBV6-1|-
CASSASRLPEQFF
TGTGCCAGCAGTGCCTCTCGGCTTCCGGAGCAGTTCTTC
>-|TRBJ2-7|16|TRBV7-9|few
CASSLFILAGKNEQYF
TGTGCCAGCAGCTTATTCATTCTGGCGGGAAAGAACGAGCAGTACTTC
>-|TRBJ2-3|12|TRBV6-4|-
CAGSDSGITQYF
TGTGCCGGCAGTGACTCGGGGATTACGCAGTATTTT
>-|TRBJ1-6|13|TRBV10-3|-
CAIGEVNNSPLHF
TGTGCCATCGGGGAGGTGAATAATTCACCCCTCCACTTT
>TRBD2|TRBJ2-5|17|TRBV2|few
CASSETFSGGVLETQYF
TGTGCCAGCAGTGAAACCTTTAGCGGGGGGGTTTTAGAGACCCAGTACTTC
>TRBD2|TRBJ2-5|17|TRBV7-8|few
CASSPTRTSGSGETQYF
TGTGCCAGCAGCCCCACGCGGACTAGCGGGAGCGGGGAGACCCAGTACTTC
>-|TRBJ1-2|12|TRBV20-1|few
CSAHPWGLGYTF
TGCAGTGCTCACCCCTGGGGGTTAGGCTACACCTTC
>-|TRBJ1-2|13|TRBV20-1|-
CSARDRAHYGYTF
TGCAGTGCTAGAGACAGGGCACACTATGGCTACACCTTC
>TRBD2|TRBJ2-5|12|TRBV10-3|many
CAIKGTKETQYF
TGTGCCATCAAGGGGACTAAAGAGACCCAGTACTTC
>-|TRBJ1-5|14|TRBV7-9|few
CASSSGGANQPQHF
TGTGCCAGCAGTTCCGGGGGGGCCAATCAGCCCCAGCATTTT
>-|TRBJ2-1|14|TRBV12-3/TRBV12-4|-
CASSFVGRGNEQFF
TGTGCCAGCAGTTTCGTGGGCCGGGGGAATGAGCAGTTCTTC
>-|TRBJ2-5|15|TRBV18|-
CASSQGSAGQETQYF
TGTGCCAGCTCTCAGGGCTCGGCGGGACAAGAGACCCAGTACTTC
>-|TRBJ1-1|14|TRBV7-3|-
CASSLTSLAPEAFF
TGTGCCAGCAGCTTAACGTCGCTGGCACCTGAAGCTTTCTTT
>TRBD2|TRBJ2-5|13|TRBV20-1|many
CSAYIGGGETQYF
TGCAGTGCTTACATCGGGGGGGGAGAGACCCAGTACTTC
>-|TRBJ1-1|15|TRBV28|-
CASSLRRDGYTEAFF
TGTGCCAGCAGTCTACGTAGGGACGGGTACACTGAAGCTTTCTTT
>-|TRBJ2-1|14|TRBV10-3|many
CAIRGDRVSDEQFF
TGTGCCATCAGGGGTGACAGAGTTTCGGATGAGCAGTTCTTC
>-|TRBJ2-7|12|TRBV5-1|-
CASTQSSYEQYF
TGCGCCAGCACTCAAAGCTCCTACGAGCAGTACTTC
>-|TRBJ2-5|13|TRBV2|-
CASSEYRGQTQYF
TGTGCCAGCAGTGAATACCGGGGTCAGACCCAGTACTTC
>-|TRBJ2-7|14|TRBV20-1|many
CSARRFRGPYEQYF
TGCAGTGCTAGGCGGTTCAGGGGCCCTTACGAGCAGTACTTC
>-|TRBJ2-5|13|TRBV10-3|-
CAISARGEETQYF
TGTGCCATCAGTGCCCGCGGGGAAGAGACCCAGTACTTC
>-|TRBJ1-5|13|TRBV30|few
CAFRTGFNQPQHF
TGTGCCTTCAGGACGGGGTTCAATCAGCCCCAGCATTTT
>TRBD2|TRBJ2-5|16|TRBV5-4|many
CASRSGLATDQETQYF
TGTGCCAGCAGATCTGGACTAGCCACGGACCAAGAGACCCAGTACTTC
>TRBD2|TRBJ2-7|15|TRBV2|-
CTSLGLAGTYNEQYF
TGTACCAGCTTGGGGCTAGCGGGTACCTACAATGAGCAGTACTTC
>TRBD2|TRBJ2-1|17|TRBV5-6|-
CASSRPLVAGDLSEQFF
TGTGCCAGCAGCCGCCCTTTGGTTGCGGGAGATTTGAGCGAGCAGTTCTTC
>-|TRBJ1-6|13|TRBV12-3/TRBV12-4|few
CASSSKLYSPLHF
TGTGCCAGCAGTTCGAAGTTGTACTCACCCCTCCACTTT
>-|TRBJ1-2|13|TRBV7-2|-
CASSRRLMYGYTF
TGTGCCAGCAGCCGTCGCCTTATGTATGGCTACACCTTC
>TRBD1|TRBJ1-5|19|TRBV4-3|few
CASSQEPGRQGSGNQPQHF
TGCGCCAGCAGCCAAGAGCCGGGAAGACAGGGGAGTGGCAATCAGCCCCAGCATTTT
>TRBD2|TRBJ2-7|15|TRBV12-3/TRBV12-4|few
CASSLPRLATYEQYF
TGTGCCAGCAGTTTACCCAGACTAGCTACCTACGAGCAGTACTTC
>TRBD1|TRBJ2-1|16|TRBV6-5|many
CASRQPGQGHYNEQFF
TGTGCCAGCAGACAACCGGGACAGGGCCACTACAATGAGCAGTTCTTC
>TRBD1|TRBJ2-5|16|TRBV4-1|-
CASSLLGDRRGRTQYF
TGCGCCAGCAGCCTCTTGGGGGACAGGAGGGGTCGGACCCAGTACTTC
>-|TRBJ2-3|12|TRBV6-4|-
CATGQYTDTQYF
TGTGCCACCGGACAGTACACAGATACGCAGTATTTT
>-|TRBJ2-3|14|TRBV24-1|many
CATGGQGLTDTQYF
TGTGCCACCGGCGGCCAGGGACTCACAGATACGCAGTATTTT
>-|TRBJ1-1|13|TRBV5-1|-
CASSLGHVEGAFF
TGCGCCAGCAGCTTGGGGCATGTGGAGGGAGCTTTCTTT
>-|TRBJ2-1|16|TRBV21-1|-
CASSNFRVEEGDEQFF
TGTGCCAGCAGCAATTTCAGGGTGGAAGAGGGCGATGAGCAGTTCTTC
>-|TRBJ2-2|12|TRBV7-2|-
CASSWGAGELFF
TGTGCCAGCAGCTGGGGGGCCGGGGAGCTGTTTTTT
>-|TRBJ1-2|13|TRBV13|few
CASSLRVYYGYTF
TGTGCCAGCAGCTTAAGAGTATACTATGGCTACACCTTC
>-|TRBJ1-5|16|TRBV19|-
CASSNGAGRKNQPQHF
TGTGCCAGCTCGAACGGAGCCGGACGGAAGAATCAGCCCCAGCATTTT
>-|TRBJ2-1|13|TRBV29-1|-
CSVSGTGNNEQFF
TGCAGCGTCTCCGGGACGGGTAACAATGAGCAGTTCTTC
>-|TRBJ1-5|14|TRBV6-6|-
CASSYGQGSQPQHF
TGTGCCAGCAGTTATGGTCAGGGGAGTCAGCCCCAGCATTTT
>TRBD2|TRBJ2-1|14|TRBV5-1|-
CASSRTSGSHEQFF
TGCGCCAGCAGCAGGACTAGCGGGAGCCATGAGCAGTTCTTC
>TRBD1|TRBJ2-4|16|TRBV10-1|many
CASSESGQGPKNIQYF
TGCGCCAGCAGTGAGTCGGGACAGGGGCCCAAAAACATTCAGTACTTC
>-|TRBJ1-4|15|TRBV6-5|-
CASSSLQGGNEKLFF
TGTGCCAGCAGTTCGCTTCAAGGAGGGAATGAAAAACTGTTTTTT
>-|TRBJ2-1|15|TRBV10-3|-
CAISEFGGGNNEQFF
TGTGCCATCAGTGAGTTCGGCGGCGGTAACAATGAGCAGTTCTTC
>TRBD2|TRBJ2-7|14|TRBV20-1|few
CSARLAGGHYEQYF
TGCAGTGCTAGACTAGCGGGAGGGCACTACGAGCAGTACTTC
>TRBD1|TRBJ2-5|13|TRBV6-1|many
CASQGQLAETQYF
TGTGCCAGCCAGGGACAGCTTGCAGAGACCCAGTACTTC
>-|TRBJ2-5|15|TRBV28|-
CASTHPRWREETQYF
TGTGCCAGCACCCACCCGCGTTGGAGAGAAGAGACCCAGTACTTC
>-|TRBJ1-6|15|TRBV9|-
CASSVVGDSNSPLHF
TGTGCCAGCAGCGTAGTCGGAGACAGTAATTCACCCCTCCACTTT
>TRBD1|TRBJ1-1|14|TRBV20-1|few
CSARVSTGDTEAFF
TGCAGTGCTAGGGTGTCGACAGGGGACACTGAAGCTTTCTTT
>-|TRBJ2-5|15|TRBV6-1|-
CASSENRVELETQYF
TGTGCCAGCAGCGAGAACAGGGTCGAATTAGAGACCCAGTACTTC
>-|TRBJ1-1|11|TRBV7-2|few
CASFRYTEAFF
TGTGCCAGCTTCCGTTACACTGAAGCTTTCTTT
>TRBD2|TRBJ2-3|16|TRBV20-1|few
CSAREGTSGYTHTQYF
TGCAGTGCTAGAGAGGGGACTAGCGGGTACACACATACGCAGTATTTT
>TRBD2|TRBJ2-3|17|TRBV6-1|-
CASSESHAGGPTDTQYF
TGTGCCAGCAGTGAATCGCACGCGGGGGGACCGACAGATACGCAGTATTTT